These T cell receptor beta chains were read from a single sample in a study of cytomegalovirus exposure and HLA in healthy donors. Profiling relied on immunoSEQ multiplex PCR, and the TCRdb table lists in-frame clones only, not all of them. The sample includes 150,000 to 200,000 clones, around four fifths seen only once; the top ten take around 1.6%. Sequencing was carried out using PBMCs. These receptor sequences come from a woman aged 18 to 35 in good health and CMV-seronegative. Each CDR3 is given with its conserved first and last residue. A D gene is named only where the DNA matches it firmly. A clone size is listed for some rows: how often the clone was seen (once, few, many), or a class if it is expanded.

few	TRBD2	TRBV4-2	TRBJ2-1	TGTGCCAGCGCCGGGACTAGCGGGGCCTCGGGGAGTGAGCAGTTCTTC	CASAGTSGASGSEQFF
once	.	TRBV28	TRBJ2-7	TGTGCCAGCATCCTTCAGGGGGAGCAGTACTTC	CASILQGEQYF
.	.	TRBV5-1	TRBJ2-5	TGCGCCAGCAGGAGGGTGGCTCAAGAGACCCAGTACTTC	CASRRVAQETQYF
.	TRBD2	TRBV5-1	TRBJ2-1	TGCGCCAGCAGCCGACTAGCGGGGGGGCCTGAGCAGTTCTTC	CASSRLAGGPEQFF
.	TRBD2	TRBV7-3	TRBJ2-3	TGTGCCAGCAGCTTAAGCTCGCGGGGGGGCGTAGATACGCAGTATTTT	CASSLSSRGGVDTQYF
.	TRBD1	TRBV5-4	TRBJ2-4	TGTGCCAGCAGCATAAGTCAGGGGGCTCAAAACAGTCAGTACTTC	CASSISQGAQNSQYF
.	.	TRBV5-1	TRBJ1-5	TGCGCCAGCAGCCCAGCCGGGGATAGCAATCAGCCCCAGCATTTT	CASSPAGDSNQPQHF
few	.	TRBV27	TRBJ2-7	TGTGCCAGCAGCCTCTACGAGCAGTACTTC	CASSLYEQYF
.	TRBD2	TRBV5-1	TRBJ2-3	TGCGCCAGCAGCTTGGTACCTAGCGGGGGGGGCACAGATACGCAGTATTTT	CASSLVPSGGGTDTQYF
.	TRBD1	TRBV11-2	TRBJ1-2	TGTGCCAGCAGCTTAGGTCGAGGGCAGGGGGCGAAAGGGAGCTATGGCTACACCTTC	CASSLGRGQGAKGSYGYTF
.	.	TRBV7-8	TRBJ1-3	TGTGCCAGCAGCACTAATCAGGGAAACACCATATATTTT	CASSTNQGNTIYF
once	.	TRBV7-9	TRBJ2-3	TGTGCCAGCAGCTTCCGAGATACGCAGTATTTT	CASSFRDTQYF
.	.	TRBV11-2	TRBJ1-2	TGTGCCAGCAGCTTAGATCTGGGCAGCTTCTATGGCTACACCTTC	CASSLDLGSFYGYTF
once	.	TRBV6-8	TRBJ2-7	TGTGCCAGCAGTGCAGTCCCCCTCCGGAGCTACGAGCAGTACTTC	CASSAVPLRSYEQYF
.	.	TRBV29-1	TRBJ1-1	TGCAGCGTTGGACAGGCGAACACTGAAGCTTTCTTT	CSVGQANTEAFF
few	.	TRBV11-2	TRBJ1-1	TGTGCCAGCAAGGAGGGGTTGAACACTGAAGCTTTCTTT	CASKEGLNTEAFF
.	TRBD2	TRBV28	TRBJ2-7	TGTGCCAGCAGCCTACTAGGGCGGGGGTACGAGCAGTACTTC	CASSLLGRGYEQYF
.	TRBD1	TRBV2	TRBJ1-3	TGTGCCAGCAAGGGACAGGGGGGCGGAAACACCATATATTTT	CASKGQGGGNTIYF
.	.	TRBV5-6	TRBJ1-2	TGTGCCAGCAGCTTTGGACAGTTAGATGGCTACACCTTC	CASSFGQLDGYTF
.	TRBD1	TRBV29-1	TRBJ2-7	TGCAGCGTCTCACTCCGTCCCGGGACAGGGATCGAGCAGTACTTC	CSVSLRPGTGIEQYF
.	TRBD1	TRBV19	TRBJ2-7	TGTGCCAGTAGGATTGGGACAGGATCCTACGAGCAGTACTTC	CASRIGTGSYEQYF
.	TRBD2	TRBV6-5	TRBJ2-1	TGTGCCAGCAGGATAGGACTAGCCGCTTACAATGAGCAGTTCTTC	CASRIGLAAYNEQFF
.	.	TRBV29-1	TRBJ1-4	TGCAGCGTGGTCGGGGGGCAGGCGGATCTGTTAACTAATGAAAAACTGTTTTTT	CSVVGGQADLLTNEKLFF
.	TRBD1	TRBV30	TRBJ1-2	TGTGCCTGGAGCCGCCAGGGGGCGGACTATGGCTACACCTTC	CAWSRQGADYGYTF
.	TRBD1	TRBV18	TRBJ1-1	TGTGCCAGCTCCCCCAGACAGGGTGCCACTGAAGCTTTCTTT	CASSPRQGATEAFF
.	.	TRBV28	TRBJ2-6	TGTGCCAGCAGTTTTGGGGGCCCCGGGGCCAACGTCCTGACTTTC	CASSFGGPGANVLTF
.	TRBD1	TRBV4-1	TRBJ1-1	TGCGCCAGCAGCCAGGGACCGGGACAGCTGAACACTGAAGCTTTCTTT	CASSQGPGQLNTEAFF
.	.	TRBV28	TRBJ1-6	TGTGCCAGCAGGTCGGCAGGGTCTGGAAATTCACCCCTCCACTTT	CASRSAGSGNSPLHF
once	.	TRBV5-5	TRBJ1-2	TGTGCCAGCAGCCCCGGACAGATCTATGGCTACACCTTC	CASSPGQIYGYTF
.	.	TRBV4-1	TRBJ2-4	TGCGCCAGCAGCCAAGGAGGGTTCAAAAACATTCAGTACTTC	CASSQGGFKNIQYF
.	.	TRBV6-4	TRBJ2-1	TGTGCCAGCAGTGCAGATTTTTCCTACAATGAGCAGTTCTTC	CASSADFSYNEQFF
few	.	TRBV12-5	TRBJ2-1	TGTGCTAGTGGAACTGGCGGGACAGCGCCTTACAATGAGCAGTTCTTC	CASGTGGTAPYNEQFF
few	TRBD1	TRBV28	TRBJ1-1	TGTGCCAGCAGTCTCACCCACGGACAGGGTGAAGCTTTCTTT	CASSLTHGQGEAFF
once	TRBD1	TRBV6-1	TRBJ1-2	TGTGCCAGCAGATCAGCCGGGACAGGGGGCGAGGGCTACACCTTC	CASRSAGTGGEGYTF
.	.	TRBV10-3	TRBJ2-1	TGTGCCATCAGTGGGCGAGAGCGCTCGGAGGATGAGCAGTTCTTC	CAISGRERSEDEQFF
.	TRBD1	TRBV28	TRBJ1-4	TGTGCCAGCAGTTTGGGGACAGGATTGGGAGAAGAAAAACTGTTTTTT	CASSLGTGLGEEKLFF
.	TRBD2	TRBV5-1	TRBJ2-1	TGCGCCAGCAGCACCACTAGCGGGGGGGGTAATGAGCAGTTCTTC	CASSTTSGGGNEQFF
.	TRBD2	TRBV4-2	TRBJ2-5	TGTGCCAGCAGCCAAGATACGGCGGGGGGGGGAGGGACCCAGTACTTC	CASSQDTAGGGGTQYF
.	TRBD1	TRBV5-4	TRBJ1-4	TGTGCCAGCAGCCAGAACAGACAGGGAAATAATGAAAAACTGTTTTTT	CASSQNRQGNNEKLFF
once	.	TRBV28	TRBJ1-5	TGTGCCAGCAGGCCCCGACAGGGCAATCAGCCCCAGCATTTT	CASRPRQGNQPQHF
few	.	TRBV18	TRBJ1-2	TGTGCCAGCTCACGGTCCGCGTTTGGCTACACCTTC	CASSRSAFGYTF
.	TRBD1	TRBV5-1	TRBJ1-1	TGCGCCAGCAGCTCGGGACAGGGGAACACTGAAGCTTTCTTT	CASSSGQGNTEAFF
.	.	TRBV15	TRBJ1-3	TGTGCCACCAGCAGATCACGGGGATCCGGAAACACCATATATTTT	CATSRSRGSGNTIYF
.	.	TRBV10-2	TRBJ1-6	TGCGCCAGCAGTGAAGTCCGACTCGGTTCACCCCTCCACTTT	CASSEVRLGSPLHF
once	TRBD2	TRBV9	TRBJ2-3	TGTGCCAGCAGCGTAGGAAGCGGGGTTAGCACAGATACGCAGTATTTT	CASSVGSGVSTDTQYF
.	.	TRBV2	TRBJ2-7	TGTGCCAGCAGGATGATGAGCCGTTACTACGAGCAGTACTTC	CASRMMSRYYEQYF
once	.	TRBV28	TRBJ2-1	TGTGCCAGCTTAGGACTACCTAGAAATGAGCAGTTCTTC	CASLGLPRNEQFF
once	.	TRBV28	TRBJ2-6	TGTGCCACCTCGGAGGAGGGCAACTCTGGGGCCAACGTCCTGACTTTC	CATSEEGNSGANVLTF
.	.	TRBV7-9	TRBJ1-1	TGTGCCAGCAGCTTAGACAGGGAGAACACTGAAGCTTTCTTT	CASSLDRENTEAFF
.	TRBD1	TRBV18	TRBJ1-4	TGTGCCAGCTCACCCGACAGGGGTGTAAATGAAAAACTGTTTTTT	CASSPDRGVNEKLFF
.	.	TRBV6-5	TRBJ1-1	TGTGCCAGCAGTTACGGCGCGAGAACAGTGGCTTTCTTT	CASSYGARTVAFF
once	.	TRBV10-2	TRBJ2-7	TGCGCCAGCAGTGGGGCCAGGGTAGTGGCGTGGCAGTACTTC	CASSGARVVAWQYF
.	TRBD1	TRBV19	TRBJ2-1	TGTGCCAGTCTGCGGCAGGGGGCCCCGGTTGAGCAGTTCTTC	CASLRQGAPVEQFF
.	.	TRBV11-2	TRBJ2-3	TGTGCCACCCAGGGTTATCGCACAGATACGCAGTATTTT	CATQGYRTDTQYF
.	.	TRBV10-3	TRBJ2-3	TGTGCCATCAGCGGGGATGCAGATACGCAGTATTTT	CAISGDADTQYF